One sample yielded the 31 T cell receptor beta chains listed below, sequenced in a study of human T cells and chemical hapten exposure. The time point was: pre-sensitization, week 0. The treatment: therapeutic diphenylcyclopropenone sensitization with weekly scalp DPC. TCRdb recomputed calls from the RACE reads with MiXCR, one row per CDR3 protein. The data contain around 380,000 distinct CDR3 sequences, around 5.5% of them singletons. The source was whole blood, collected in connection with sensitization to the hapten diphenylcyclopropenone (DPC). Source of these receptors: a woman between 18 and 29 years old with alopecia areata. Some clones in this sample may be carry-over from other donors' samples.

This clonotype showed up just a few times. This chain links TRBV5-1 with TRBJ2-3; 7 nucleotides match TRBD2. CDR3 length equals 15 residues. Germline V gene sequence: CDR1 SGHRS, CDR2 YFSETQ. J gave up 2 bases and V 4 bases, and 7 bases lay outside the gene matches. CDR3 nucleotide sequence: TGCGCCAGCAGCCCGACTAGCCTAGACACAGATACGCAGTATTTT. Its translation is CASSPTSLDTDTQYF. The variable domain in full, with the rest retrieved from reference TRBV5-1 and TRBJ2-3, is KAGVTQTPRYLIKTRGQQVTLSCSPISGHRSVSWYQQTPGQGLQFLFEYFSETQRNKGNFPGRFSGRQFSNSRSEMNVSTLELGDSALYLCASSPTSLDTDTQYFGPGTRLTVL.

The sample holds a few counts of this clonotype. The chain is built from TRBV6-1 and TRBJ2-7; D not certain. The CDR3 extends over 13 amino acids. CDR1 is MNHNS and CDR2 is SASEGT in the germline V gene. Trimming pared 8 bases from V and 3 bases from J, leaving 14 bases between. CDR3 nucleotide sequence: TGTGCCAGCTCCCCGTCAGTAGGCTACGAGCAGTACTTC. Translated, it gives CASSPSVGYEQYF.

The chain employs TRBV28 and TRBJ1-5; 10 bases match TRBD1. Germline trimming cut 6 bases from V and 0 bases from J; bases unmatched to any gene: 14. Germline CDR1 is MDHEN and CDR2 is SYDVKM. CDR3 length: 19 residues. CDR3 nucleotides: TGTGCCAGCAGCCGTGGGACAGGGGATCGTCAGTATAGCAATCAGCCCCAGCATTTT. Its translation is CASSRGTGDRQYSNQPQHF.

There are many counts of this clonotype. The chain combines TRBV5-6 with TRBJ1-2; no clear D gene. Trimming took 1 base from V and 8 from J, leaving 6 bases between them. This CDR3 contains 11 residues. Germline assignment: CDR1 SGHDT and CDR2 YYEEEE. CDR3 sequence: CASSLLTGYTF. The CDR3 region has the DNA TGTGCCAGCAGCTTGTTAACCGGCTACACCTTC.

This clonotype was observed a handful of times. The rearrangement uses TRBV29-1 and TRBJ1-2, with TRBD1 matching 7 bases. J lost 4 bases, V lost 7 bases, and 3 bases had no gene match. The CDR3 spans 11 residues. CDR1 is SQVTM, CDR2 ANQGSEA, per germline. CDR3 bases: TGCAGCGCTACAGGGGCCTATGGCTACACCTTC. This sequence encodes CSATGAYGYTF.

The chain combines TRBV7-9 with TRBJ1-2; D is unclear. The CDR3 loop spans 14 amino acids. Looked up from germline, CDR1 is SEHNR and CDR2 is FQNEAQ (reference sequence). Trimming pared 1 base from V and 4 bases from J, leaving 10 bases between. The CDR3 nucleotides are TGTGCCAGCAGCTTAGATGCAGCCCCCTATGGCTACACCTTC. It codes for CASSLDAAPYGYTF.

The chain joins TRBV7-2 to TRBJ2-1, with D tentatively TRBD2 (7 bases). CDR3 length equals 11 residues. V was shortened by 4 bases and J by 16 bases, with 14 bases between the two germline ends. Germline values: CDR1 SGHTA, CDR2 FQGNSA. The CDR3 spells CASSSMGGPFF. DNA for the CDR3: TGTGCCAGCAGCTCAATGGGGGGGCCTTTCTTC.

This clonotype came up many times. CDR3 amino acids: CSAHNAGAPSYEQYF. The DNA of the CDR3 is TGCAGTGCTCACAATGCGGGGGCGCCCTCCTACGAGCAGTACTTC. The J gene is TRBJ2-7, the V gene TRBV20-1, with TRBD2 as a possible D gene (7 bases). The CDR3 covers 15 residues. From germline, CDR1 is DFQATT and CDR2 SNEGSKA (reference sequence). V lost 5 bases, J lost 0 bases, and 17 bases lay in between.

In this sample, this clonotype turned up a few times. The CDR3, as DNA: TGTGCCAGCAGCTTCCAGGAGAGCTATAATTCACCCCTCCACTTT. Its translation: CASSFQESYNSPLHF. The rearrangement joins TRBV7-2 to TRBJ1-6; D not resolved. The CDR3 has 15 amino acids. V was shortened by 3 bases and J by 3 bases, with 9 bases between the two germline ends. Germline V CDR1 and CDR2: SGHTA, FQGNSA.

This clonotype appeared a few times. V is TRBV11-2 and J is TRBJ1-1; D call uncertain. Looked up from germline, CDR1 is SGHAT and CDR2 is FQNNGV. The V end was cut by 8 bases, the J end by 6 bases, with 10 bases between. This CDR3 is 11 amino acids long. The CDR3: CASGIFAEAFF. The CDR3 coding sequence is TGTGCCAGCGGGATATTTGCTGAAGCTTTCTTT.

This clonotype was found a few times. V usage is TRBV4-2 and J usage is TRBJ1-1; possibly TRBD1 for D (6 bases). Trimming stripped 2 bases from V and 2 bases from J, with 12 bases between. Germline-derived CDR1 and CDR2 are LGHNA and YNFKEQ. The CDR3 length is 15 residues. CDR3 region: CASSQIGGINTEAFF. The CDR3 nucleotides are TGTGCCAGCAGCCAAATAGGGGGAATTAACACTGAAGCTTTCTTT.

This clonotype was counted only a few times. The chain employs TRBV18 and TRBJ1-1, with D hard to call. CDR3 length: 15 amino acids. Germline lookup yields CDR1 KGHSH and CDR2 LQKENI. Trimming took 6 bases from V and 1 from J, leaving 15 bases between them. The CDR3 coding sequence is TGTGCCAGCTCCGAGACGCGACGGACGAACACTGAAGCTTTCTTT. Protein sequence: CASSETRRTNTEAFF.

This clonotype was detected only a few times. The chain is built from TRBV5-1 and TRBJ2-3; tentatively, D is TRBD1 (5 bases). Trimming left V 0 bases short and J 5 bases short, with 7 bases between. There are 13 residues in the CDR3. Germline assignment: CDR1 SGHRS and CDR2 YFSETQ. DNA of the CDR3: TGCGCCAGCAGCTTGGCCGACAGAGATACGCAGTATTTT. This sequence encodes CASSLADRDTQYF.

The chain employs TRBV20-1 and TRBJ2-3; D ambiguous. Per germline, CDR1 DFQATT and CDR2 SNEGSKA (reference sequence). The V end lost 2 bases, the J end lost 1 base, and 13 bases lay between the germline ends. The CDR3 has 15 amino acids. CDR3 coding DNA: TGCAGTGCTAGAACACCCTCCTTCGGCACAGATACGCAGTATTTT. The encoded protein is CSARTPSFGTDTQYF.

The chain has TRBV4-1 and TRBJ1-2; weak D call: TRBD1 (5 bases). CDR1 MGHRA and CDR2 YSYEKL come from the germline V gene. V was shortened by 4 bases and J by 1 base, with 13 bases between the two germline ends. This CDR3 has 15 amino acids. Here the CDR3 DNA reads TGCGCCAGCAGCCCCCGGGGGAGACTTAACTATGGCTACACCTTC. Its protein product is CASSPRGRLNYGYTF.

The rearrangement uses TRBV12-3 or TRBV12-4 and TRBJ2-5, with 9 bases aligning to TRBD2. Trimming took 5 bases from V and 7 from J; bases not matched to a gene: 11. The CDR3 loop spans 15 amino acids. The CDR3 DNA follows: TGTGCCAGCAGTCTCCGGGGTAGCGGGGGATTGACCCAGTACTTC. This codes for CASSLRGSGGLTQYF.

At least ten counts were recorded for this clonotype. The rearrangement uses TRBV28 and TRBJ1-2; 9 bases are a match to TRBD1. This CDR3 is 13 amino acids long. V shed 6 bases, J shed 8 bases, and the junction held 7 bases outside the gene matches. Germline CDR1 is MDHEN and CDR2 is SYDVKM. DNA for the CDR3: TGTGCCAGCAGGACAGGGGGGGTTAACGGCTACACCTTC. The encoded protein is CASRTGGVNGYTF.

A note on this clonotype: A junction end diverges from the germline sequence, so it may reflect a read error. This chain uses TRBV7-7 with TRBJ2-1; 9 bases align to TRBD1. The CDR3 loop spans 15 amino acids. CDR1 is SSHAT, CDR2 FNYEAQ, per germline (reference sequence). DNA for the CDR3: TGTGCTAGCAGCCCTGGGACAGGGATAGACAATGAGCAGTTCTTC. Protein sequence: CASSPGTGIDNEQFF.

There are a few counts of this clonotype. The J gene is TRBJ2-2, the V gene TRBV4-3; 7 positions match TRBD2. V gave up 2 bases and J gave up 2 bases; unmatched junction bases: 8. Looked up from germline, CDR1 is LGHNA and CDR2 is YSLEER. The CDR3 is made up of 17 amino acids. CDR3: CASSQWVGGTNTGELFF. The CDR3 nucleotides are TGCGCCAGCAGCCAATGGGTCGGGGGGACCAACACCGGGGAGCTGTTTTTT.

The rearrangement links TRBV4-3 to TRBJ2-3; 8 bases align to TRBD2. Germline V gene lookup returns CDR1 LGHNA and CDR2 YSLEER. The CDR3 runs 18 residues. With 1 base clipped from V and 6 bases from J, the junction kept 15 bases outside the gene matches. The CDR3: CASSQVGWRGVGDDTQYF. CDR3 coding DNA: TGCGCCAGCAGCCAAGTCGGTTGGCGGGGGGTAGGGGACGATACGCAGTATTTT.

On this clonotype: Given a much more abundant clone one base away, this may be a read error. The chain carries TRBV18 and TRBJ2-1, with D possibly TRBD2 on 5 matching bases. The CDR3 length is 13 residues. The germline V gene encodes CDR1 KGHSH and CDR2 LQKENI. CDR3: CVSSPRGPGEQFF. The CDR3 coding sequence is TGTGTCAGCTCACCAAGAGGGCCGGGTGAGCAGTTCTTC. The variable domain in full, completed from reference TRBV18 and TRBJ2-1, reads NAGVMQNPRHLVRRRGQEARLRCSPMKGHSHVYWYRQLPEEGLKFMVYLQKENIIDESGMPKERFSAEFPKEGPSILRIQQVVRGDSAAYFCVSSPRGPGEQFFGPGTRLTVL.

A few counts support this clonotype. One end of the junction fails to match germline, which may point to a read error. V gene TRBV7-7 combines with J gene TRBJ2-5; D unresolved. The CDR3 is made up of 16 amino acids. Germline loops: CDR1 SSHAT, CDR2 FNYEAQ (reference sequence). CDR3 loop: CASSLGLDLHRETQYF. The CDR3 DNA follows: TGTGCTAGCAGCTTAGGGCTAGATCTTCACCGGGAGACCCAGTACTTC. The variable domain in full, with the rest retrieved from reference TRBV7-7 and TRBJ2-5, is GAGVSQSPRYKVTKRGQDVTLRCDPISSHATLYWYQQALGQGPEFLTYFNYEAQPDKSGLPSDRFSAERPEGSISTLTIQRTEQRDSAMYRCASSLGLDLHRETQYFGPGTRLLVL.

In its sample, this clonotype was seen once. The chain combines TRBV28 with TRBJ2-7; 9 bases are shared with TRBD2. CDR1 is MDHEN and CDR2 is SYDVKM in the germline V gene. The CDR3 has 15 amino acids. Unmatched junction bases numbered 9, after V lost 6 bases and J lost 3 bases. The CDR3 nucleotides are TGTGCCAGCAGCCCCGGGCTAGCGGGGAACTACGAGCAGTACTTC. This gives the protein CASSPGLAGNYEQYF.

This clonotype was seen only a few times. V and J are TRBV6-2 or TRBV6-3 and TRBJ2-7; D ambiguous. The germline V and J ends were trimmed by 5 bases and 0 bases, with 11 bases remaining between them. The V gene's germline CDR1 is MNHEY and CDR2 SVGEGT. This CDR3 comprises 14 residues. DNA of the CDR3: TGTGCCAGCAGTACCCGACCCCACTCCTACGAGCAGTACTTC. Amino acid sequence: CASSTRPHSYEQYF.

This clonotype has more than one count but fewer than ten. This chain uses TRBV7-9 with TRBJ2-2, with a weak D call TRBD2 (5 bases). CDR1 SEHNR and CDR2 FQNEAQ come from the germline V gene (reference sequence). The CDR3 has 14 residues. Trimming removed 2 bases at V and 4 bases at J, with 8 bases between. DNA of the CDR3: TGTGCCAGCAGCTTACGGAGGCTCACCGGGGAGCTGTTTTTT. This codes for CASSLRRLTGELFF.

Many counts were recorded for this clonotype. The chain recombines TRBV4-3 with TRBJ1-1; D is uncertain. This CDR3 region has 14 residues. Per the germline V gene, CDR1 is LGHNA and CDR2 is YSLEER. The V end was cut by 1 base, the J end by 2 bases, with 8 bases between. The DNA for the CDR3 is TGCGCCAGCAGCCAAGGAAACCTCAACACTGAAGCTTTCTTT. This gives the protein CASSQGNLNTEAFF.

At least ten counts were recorded for this clonotype. The chain links TRBV14 to TRBJ1-1, with TRBD1 as a possible D gene (6 bases). The CDR3 covers 16 residues. The germline CDR1 and CDR2 sequences are SGHDN and FVKESK. V lost 4 bases and J lost 1, with 16 bases in between. The CDR3 protein is CASSPHSGVPNTEAFF. The CDR3 DNA reads as TGTGCCAGCAGCCCACATTCAGGGGTTCCGAACACTGAAGCTTTCTTT.

The chain links TRBV4-2 to TRBJ2-4, with D uncertain. This CDR3 is 15 amino acids long. The V end was cut by 4 bases, the J end by 8 bases, with 18 bases between. Germline V CDR1 and CDR2: LGHNA, YNFKEQ. The CDR3 here is CASSPGHMRLDIQYF. As DNA, the CDR3 is TGTGCCAGCAGCCCCGGTCACATGAGGTTGGACATTCAGTACTTC.

J is TRBJ1-4 and V is TRBV7-2; unclear D gene. This CDR3 has 13 amino acids. Germline V lookup: CDR1 SGHTA, CDR2 FQGNSA. V was trimmed by 4 bases and J by 8 bases, leaving 11 bases between them. For the CDR3, the DNA is TGTGCCAGCAGCTCAGACCCCAGGGAAAAACTGTTTTTT. Translated, it gives CASSSDPREKLFF.

This clonotype was seen at least ten times. The rearrangement links TRBV12-3 or TRBV12-4 to TRBJ2-5; D is ambiguous. The CDR3 is 13 amino acids. V was cut by 3 bases and J by 3 bases, with 8 bases left in between. The CDR3 loop is CASSFGQKETQYF. The CDR3 DNA reads TGTGCCAGCAGTTTCGGTCAGAAAGAGACCCAGTACTTC.

This clonotype was recorded many times. The V and J genes are TRBV9 and TRBJ2-2, with 7 bases lining up with TRBD2. This CDR3 is 16 amino acids long. Germline CDR1 and CDR2: SGDLS and YYNGEE. The V segment lost 0 bases and the J segment 3 bases; nucleotides outside the gene matches: 5. The CDR3 bases are TGTGCCAGCAGCGTAGGGGGGAGCGGGGACACCGGGGAGCTGTTTTTT. It translates to CASSVGGSGDTGELFF.